This T cell receptor (beta chain) comes out of a study of OX40 agonist ivuxolimab in advanced cancers. Across the study: Ivuxolimab was administered intravenously to patients at 0.01 to 10 mg/kg every 2 weeks. Study-wide results and caveats: Not determined was the antigen specificity of the expanded peripheral T cells. Fewer expanded clones were found on average in CD4+ than in CD8+ T cells.

As to this clone: No antigen is known for it.

Libraries were prepared by immunoSEQ multiplex PCR; TCRdb keeps only in-frame clonotypes and omits some of them. The table records some 20,000 clones, approximately 80% of them present only once. At baseline, cycle 4 day 1, and cycle 7 day 1, blood was sampled. The CDR3 has 15 amino acids. V lost 5 bases and J 1 base, leaving 14 bases between the germline ends. The germline gives CDR1 SEHNR, CDR2 FQNEAQ (reference sequence). V is TRBV7-9 and J is TRBJ1-1; no clear D. The material sequenced was CD4+ or CD8+ T cells sorted from blood, taken in a trial of the OX40 agonist ivuxolimab. This clonotype was obtained from an adult with an advanced solid tumor such as melanoma, head and neck, liver or kidney cancer. Here the CDR3 reads CASSPQRGWNTEAFF. DNA for the CDR3: TGTGCCAGCAGCCCCCAGAGAGGTTGGAACACTGAAGCTTTCTTT.